One sample yielded the 26 T cell receptor beta chains listed below, sequenced in a study of T cell clonality in common variable immunodeficiency. This table comes from immunoSEQ multiplex PCR, and its TCRdb copy is limited to in-frame clones, with some not included. The sample lists 45,000 to 70,000 clones, none appearing once, the ten largest making up roughly 5.5%. Sequenced input: peripheral blood mononuclear cells. These receptors were collected from a person aged 18 to 69 in good health.

At least ten counts were recorded for this clone. Sequencing ends 3 residues short of the CDR3 end; the germline J gene provides the rest. The rearrangement uses TRBV7-9 and TRBJ2-3; TRBD2 aligns across 8 bases. This CDR3 comprises 14 residues. Germline CDR1 is SEHNR and CDR2 is FQNEAQ (reference sequence). The V segment lost 6 bases and the J segment 4 bases; nucleotides outside the gene matches: 6. CDR3 protein: CASSLSGVSDTQYF. CDR3 DNA, as far as it was read: TGTGCCAGCAGTCTTAGCGGGGTCTCAGATACG.

This clone was counted at least ten times. Read coverage stops 3 residues before the CDR3 terminus; the germline J gene supplies the remainder. J is TRBJ2-2 and V is TRBV2, with 7 nucleotides matching TRBD1. This CDR3 has 16 residues. The germline V gene encodes CDR1 SNHLY and CDR2 FYNNEI. The V and J ends lost 5 bases and 4 bases, in that order; junction bases with no gene match: 10. This chain's CDR3 is CASSPETGMGTGELFF. CDR3 DNA (partial): TGTGCCAGCAGTCCTGAGACAGGGATGGGCACCGGGGAG.

This clone was recorded at least ten times. The observed sequence ends 3 residues before the CDR3 terminus, with the missing tail filled in from the germline J gene. The J gene is TRBJ1-6, the V gene TRBV18, with 9 bases lining up with TRBD1. V lost 6 bases to trimming and J lost 7 bases; unmatched junction nucleotides: 7. Germline CDR1 KGHSH, CDR2 LQKENI. The CDR3 sequence is 15 residues long. CDR3 DNA (partial): TGTGCCAGCTCCCAGGGACAGGGAGAGAATTCACCC. Amino acid sequence: CASSQGQGENSP. The full CDR3 protein is CASSQGQGENSPLHF.

Ten or more counts support this clone. The observed sequence ends 3 residues before the CDR3 terminus, with the missing tail filled in from the germline J gene. The gene calls are TRBV5-1 and TRBJ2-5; no definite D call. Germline V gene data show CDR1 as SGHRS and CDR2 as YFSETQ. This CDR3 region has 14 residues. The V end lost 4 bases, the J end lost 1 base, and 11 bases lay between the germline ends. The CDR3 DNA, read in part, is TGCGCCAGCAGCACAGAGACACTCCAAGAGACC. Translated, it gives CASSTETLQET. The CDR3 in full is CASSTETLQETQYF.

This clone was found many times. The observed sequence ends 3 residues before the CDR3 terminus, with the missing tail filled in from the germline J gene. Other DNA sequences of this sample code for an identical CDR3. The chain employs TRBV20-1 and TRBJ2-1; 10 nucleotides agree with TRBD2. Losses at the gene ends were 7 bases for V and 4 bases for J; bases not matched to a gene: 7. The CDR3 runs to 14 residues. Germline lookup yields CDR1 DFQATT and CDR2 SNEGSKA (reference sequence). The DNA read from the CDR3 is TGCAGTGTGCCCATAGCGGGAGGTTACAATGAG. Amino acids: CSVPIAGGYNE. The complete CDR3 sequence is CSVPIAGGYNEQFF.

This clone was detected many times. Read coverage stops 3 residues before the CDR3 terminus; the germline J gene supplies the remainder. This chain uses TRBV20-1 with TRBJ2-4; TRBD2 aligns across 11 bases. The CDR3 extends over 14 amino acids. The V gene end was trimmed by 4 bases and the J gene end by 6 bases; junction bases not matched to a gene: 5. Germline lookup yields CDR1 DFQATT and CDR2 SNEGSKA (reference sequence). Here the CDR3 reads CSATPGLAVNIQYF. Partial CDR3 DNA: TGCAGTGCTACCCCGGGACTAGCGGTAAACATT.

This clone showed up many times. The read is 3 residues too short to cover the CDR3 end, so that end is filled in from the germline J gene. This chain connects TRBV20-1 to TRBJ2-6; 9 bases agree with TRBD1. Germline V gene sequence: CDR1 DFQATT, CDR2 SNEGSKA (reference sequence). V shed 5 bases, J shed 2 bases, and the junction held 4 bases outside the gene matches. The CDR3 covers 15 residues. CDR3 amino acids: CSAPDRGAGANVLTF. The sequenced part of the CDR3 DNA is TGCAGTGCTCCGGACAGGGGTGCTGGGGCCAACGTC.

This clone was observed a few times. The read halts 3 residues ahead of the CDR3 end, with the missing end drawn from the germline J gene. V gene TRBV7-8 combines with J gene TRBJ2-1; 7 bases map to TRBD2. The trim removed 5 bases at V and 1 base at J, leaving 11 bases unmatched. This CDR3 region has 17 residues. The germline V gene encodes CDR1 SGHVS and CDR2 FQNEAQ. CDR3 protein: CASSPAGGGGSYNEQFF. Partial CDR3 DNA: TGTGCCAGCAGCCCCGCAGGCGGGGGAGGGTCCTACAATGAG.

This clone was seen repeatedly, ten times or more. The missing CDR3 end, 3 residues past where the read stops, is filled in from the germline J gene. J is TRBJ2-7 and V is TRBV10-3, with TRBD1 matching over 7 bases. The junction had 6 bases not matched to a gene; V was cut back by 4 bases and J by 0 bases. Germline loops: CDR1 ENHRY, CDR2 SYGVKD. CDR3 length: 15 amino acids. CDR3 amino acids: CAISGGTVLSYEQYF. Incomplete CDR3 DNA: TGTGCCATCAGTGGAGGGACAGTGCTCTCCTACGAG.

In this sample, this clone turned up many times. The read is 3 residues too short to cover the CDR3 end, so that end is filled in from the germline J gene. The V and J genes are TRBV20-1 and TRBJ1-2; 7 bases line up with TRBD1. The CDR3 extends over 12 amino acids. V dropped 7 bases and J dropped 1; count of bases not matched to a gene: 3. Germline V gives CDR1 DFQATT, CDR2 SNEGSKA (reference sequence). The CDR3: CSGDSLNYGYTF. CDR3 bases read: TGCAGTGGGGACAGTCTTAACTATGGC.

At least ten counts were recorded for this clone. The read ends 3 residues early relative to the CDR3; the germline J gene fills the gap. V and J are TRBV20-1 and TRBJ1-1; D unclear. V dropped 6 bases and J dropped 1 base, with 18 bases sitting between them. This CDR3 is 15 amino acids long. The germline V gene encodes CDR1 DFQATT and CDR2 SNEGSKA (reference sequence). CDR3 in amino acids: CSAKFLTEPNTEAFF. CDR3 DNA (partial): TGCAGTGCCAAATTCCTAACAGAGCCGAACACTGAA.

This clone showed up just a few times. The read halts 3 residues ahead of the CDR3 end, with the missing end drawn from the germline J gene. This chain links TRBV2 with TRBJ1-5; no clear D. The CDR3 is 13 amino acids. With 4 bases removed from V and 5 bases from J, the gap between germline ends came to 9 bases. CDR1 and CDR2 (germline): SNHLY, FYNNEI. The chain's CDR3 is CASSGKPDQPQHF. Incomplete CDR3 DNA: TGTGCCAGCAGTGGCAAGCCCGATCAGCCC.

This clone was seen repeatedly, ten times or more. The read terminates 3 residues ahead of where the CDR3 ends, so the germline J gene completes it. The chain has TRBV6-1 and TRBJ2-7; 9 nucleotides line up with TRBD1. From germline, CDR1 is MNHNS and CDR2 SASEGT. This CDR3 spans 13 amino acids. Losses at the gene ends were 2 bases for V and 6 bases for J; bases not matched to a gene: 2. CDR3 sequence reads: CASSEYRGREQYF. CDR3 DNA, as far as it was read: TGTGCCAGCAGTGAATACAGGGGGCGCGAG.

At least ten counts were recorded for this clone. The read ends 3 residues early relative to the CDR3; the germline J gene fills the gap. The V gene is TRBV6-2 or TRBV6-3, the J gene TRBJ2-3; perhaps TRBD2 as D (6 bases). This CDR3 region has 13 residues. Trimming removed 6 bases from V and 2 bases from J, with 9 bases in between. CDR1 and CDR2 (germline): MNHEY, SVGEGT. CDR3 DNA, as far as it was read: TGTGCCAGCAGCCGGGACTCCACAGATACG. Protein: CASSRDSTDT. The CDR3 in full is CASSRDSTDTQYF.

Within the sample, this clone is medium-sized. The CDR3 end falls 3 residues outside the read, so it is completed with the germline J gene. The V gene is TRBV2, the J gene TRBJ1-1; D is perhaps TRBD1 (5 bases). The CDR3 runs 15 residues. The V end was cut by 1 base, the J end by 0 bases, with 9 bases between. Germline values: CDR1 SNHLY, CDR2 FYNNEI. The CDR3 reads CASSEEGRLNTEAFF. The covered CDR3 bases are TGTGCCAGCAGTGAAGAGGGGAGACTGAACACTGAA.

This clone appeared many times. The read halts 3 residues ahead of the CDR3 end, with the missing end drawn from the germline J gene. The chain employs TRBV19 and TRBJ2-2, with unresolved D. Germline assignment: CDR1 LNHDA and CDR2 SQIVND (reference sequence). Trimming shortened V by 5 bases and J by 5 bases, and 3 bases separated the two germline ends. The CDR3 spans 11 residues. The CDR3 sequence: CASSRTGELFF. CDR3 bases read: TGTGCCAGTAGTCGGACCGGGGAG.

The chain's CDR3 is CASSPSGLAGYEQYF. CDR3 bases read: TGTGCCAGCTCACCGTCCGGACTAGCAGGCTACGAG. The V gene is TRBV18, the J gene TRBJ2-7, with TRBD2 matching over 8 bases. The read comes to an end 3 residues before the CDR3 does, leaving the germline J gene to fill in the end. The germline CDR1 and CDR2 sequences are KGHSH and LQKENI. Trimming removed 3 bases from V and 3 bases from J; junction bases left unmatched: 7. The CDR3 is made up of 15 amino acids.

The chain's CDR3 is CASRNTLGRAHYGYTF. Partial CDR3 DNA: TGTGCCAGTAGGAACACCCTCGGTCGAGCGCACTATGGC. The rearrangement joins TRBV19 to TRBJ1-2; no reliable D call. With the read ending 3 residues before the CDR3 end, the germline J gene is used to fill in that end. Germline CDR1 is LNHDA and CDR2 is SQIVND (reference sequence). V gave up 6 bases and J gave up 3 bases, with 20 bases separating them. This CDR3 contains 16 residues. Variable domain in full (rest from reference TRBV19 and TRBJ1-2): DGGITQSPKYLFRKEGQNVTLSCEQNLNHDAMYWYRQDPGQGLRLIYYSQIVNDFQKGDIAEGYSVSREKKESFPLTVTSAQKNPTAFYLCASRNTLGRAHYGYTFGSGTRLTVV.

This clone was found many times. The read ends 3 residues early relative to the CDR3; the germline J gene fills the gap. V is TRBV5-1 and J is TRBJ2-7; TRBD1 matches 8 bases. The germline V gene encodes CDR1 SGHRS and CDR2 YFSETQ. CDR3 length equals 16 residues. V was clipped by 0 bases and J by 4 bases; unmatched bases: 9. The CDR3 bases that were read are TGCGCCAGCAGCTTGGGGACAGGGAGTAATAGGTACGAG. It yields the protein CASSLGTGSNRYE. The entire CDR3 protein reads CASSLGTGSNRYEQYF.

This clone was recorded many times. The read ends 3 residues shy of where the CDR3 ends; the end is completed using the germline J gene. The chain is built from TRBV11-2 and TRBJ2-1; 7 nucleotides match TRBD1. The ends lost 4 bases at V and 7 bases at J; junction bases unmatched: 7. Germline V gene lookup returns CDR1 SGHAT and CDR2 FQNNGV. This CDR3 contains 14 residues. The covered CDR3 bases are TGTGCCAGCAGCTCCACAGACAGGGTGAATGAG. Translation gives CASSSTDRVNE. The CDR3 reads in full as CASSSTDRVNEQFF.

This clone showed up just a few times. The CDR3 goes on 3 residues after the read ends, and that part is filled in from the germline J gene. The rearrangement uses TRBV5-6 and TRBJ2-5; 11 bases match TRBD1. The CDR3 is 15 amino acids. V was pared by 4 bases and J by 2 bases, with 4 bases of the junction left unmatched. Germline V gene sequence: CDR1 SGHDT, CDR2 YYEEEE. CDR3 protein: CASSGTGGGQETQYF. CDR3 bases read: TGTGCCAGCAGCGGGACAGGGGGTGGGCAAGAGACC.

In its sample, this clone was seen many times. Coverage ceases 3 residues before the CDR3 finishes, and the germline J gene fills in the end. The chain links TRBV5-6 to TRBJ2-3; D is unclear. CDR3 size: 14 residues. The germline V gene has CDR1 SGHDT and CDR2 YYEEEE. V was pared by 0 bases and J by 2 bases, with 7 bases between. CDR3 DNA, as far as it was read: TGTGCCAGCAGCTTGGACAGAGACACAGATACG. Encoded protein: CASSLDRDTDT. The whole CDR3 sequence is CASSLDRDTDTQYF.

The table lists this clone with many counts. The read halts 3 residues ahead of the CDR3 end, with the missing end drawn from the germline J gene. The chain links TRBV20-1 to TRBJ2-7; TRBD2 might be the D (5 bases). The V gene lost 6 bases and the J gene lost 1 base, with 13 bases spanning the gap. CDR3 length: 13 residues. Germline V gene sequence: CDR1 DFQATT, CDR2 SNEGSKA (reference sequence). This CDR3 is CSAGLSPSYEQYF. CDR3 DNA (partial): TGCAGTGCCGGACTGTCTCCTTCCTACGAG.

This clone was counted between two and nine times. The read is 3 residues too short to cover the CDR3 end, so that end is filled in from the germline J gene. The chain recombines TRBV20-1 with TRBJ2-7; D perhaps matches TRBD1 (6 bases). Germline CDR1 and CDR2: DFQATT and SNEGSKA (reference sequence). This CDR3 contains 14 residues. Deletions cut 4 bases from V and 4 bases from J, with 17 bases between. CDR3 bases read: TGCAGTGCTACTCCGCAGGGGATCGGGTACGAG. Encoded protein: CSATPQGIGYE. The full CDR3 protein reads CSATPQGIGYEQYF.

Many counts were recorded for this clone. Read coverage stops 3 residues before the CDR3 terminus; the germline J gene supplies the remainder. V and J are TRBV4-2 and TRBJ1-1; D is ambiguous. The CDR3 is made up of 14 amino acids. The ends were cut back, 7 bases at V and 1 base at J, with 13 bases in the middle. Germline CDR1 and CDR2: LGHNA and YNFKEQ. The covered CDR3 bases are TGTGCCAGCAACCGACACGGAGAGAACACTGAA. Protein sequence: CASNRHGENTE. In full, the CDR3 is CASNRHGENTEAFF.

At least ten counts were recorded for this clone. The observed sequence ends 3 residues before the CDR3 terminus, with the missing tail filled in from the germline J gene. The rearrangement uses TRBV7-8 and TRBJ1-5; D gene uncertain. V lost 5 bases to trimming and J lost 1 base, with 12 bases between them. The germline gives CDR1 SGHVS, CDR2 FQNEAQ. This CDR3 is 15 amino acids long. CDR3 bases read: TGTGCCAGCAGCCCCCGCGCAACCAGCAATCAGCCC. The encoded protein is CASSPRATSNQP. The CDR3, in full, reads CASSPRATSNQPQHF.